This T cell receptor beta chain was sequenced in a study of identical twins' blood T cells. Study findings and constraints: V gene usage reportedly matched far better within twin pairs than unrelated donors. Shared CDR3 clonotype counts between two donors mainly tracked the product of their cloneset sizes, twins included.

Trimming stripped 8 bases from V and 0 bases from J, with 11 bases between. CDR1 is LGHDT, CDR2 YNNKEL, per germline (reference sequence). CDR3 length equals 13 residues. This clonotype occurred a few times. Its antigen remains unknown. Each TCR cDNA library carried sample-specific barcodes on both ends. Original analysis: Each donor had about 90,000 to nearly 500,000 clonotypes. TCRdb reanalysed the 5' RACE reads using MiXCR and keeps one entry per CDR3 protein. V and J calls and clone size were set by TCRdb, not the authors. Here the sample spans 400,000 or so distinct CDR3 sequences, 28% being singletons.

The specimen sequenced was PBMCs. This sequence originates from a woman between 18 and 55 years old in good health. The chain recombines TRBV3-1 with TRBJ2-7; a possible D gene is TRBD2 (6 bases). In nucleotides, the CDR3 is TGTGCCAGCGGGGACTTCAGCTCCTACGAGCAGTACTTC. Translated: CASGDFSSYEQYF.